A single sample is the source of the 7 T cell receptor beta chains below, sequenced in a study of cytomegalovirus exposure and HLA in healthy donors. Profiled with immunoSEQ multiplex PCR; TCRdb holds only in-frame clones, not every one. The data hold about 220,000 clones, with over 80% observed a single time. The sequenced material came from PBMCs. These receptors all stem from a woman in her twenties or thirties in good health and CMV-seropositive.

This chain joins TRBV27 and TRBJ1-4, with 11 bases matching TRBD1. This CDR3 has 15 residues. CDR1 is MNHEY, CDR2 SMNVEV, per germline (reference sequence). Trimming took 5 bases from V and 12 from J; bases not matched to a gene: 11. This CDR3 is CASSTPGQGVLELFF. In nucleotides, the CDR3 is TGTGCCAGCAGTACACCGGGACAGGGGGTACTGGAACTGTTTTTT.

The chain couples TRBV30 to TRBJ2-1; TRBD1 aligns across 8 bases. With V trimmed by 0 bases and J by 2 bases, 3 bases remained unmatched. The CDR3 loop spans 15 amino acids. Germline assignment: CDR1 GTSNPN and CDR2 SVGIG (reference sequence). As DNA, the CDR3 is TGTGCCTGGAGTGTATTCAGGGGGCCCTACAATGAGCAGTTCTTC. Protein sequence: CAWSVFRGPYNEQFF. Using reference TRBV30 and TRBJ2-1 for the parts outside the CDR3, the full variable domain is SQTIHQWPATLVQPVGSPLSLECTVEGTSNPNLYWYRQAAGRGLQLLFYSVGIGQISSEVPQNLSASRPQDRQFILSSKKLLLSDSGFYLCAWSVFRGPYNEQFFGPGTRLTVL.

V and J are TRBV11-3 and TRBJ2-7, with D possibly being TRBD1 or TRBD2 (5 bases each). The germline gives CDR1 SGHNT, CDR2 YENEEA. Trimming cost V 5 bases and J 3 bases, with 23 bases left between them. The CDR3 contains 17 residues. Here the CDR3 reads CASSPSGDEIRRYEQYF. The CDR3 DNA reads as TGTGCCAGCAGCCCTAGTGGGGACGAAATAAGGCGCTACGAGCAGTACTTC.

The rearrangement uses TRBV5-4 and TRBJ1-5, with D maybe TRBD1 (6 bases). The V end was cut by 4 bases, the J end by 5 bases, with 13 bases between. This CDR3 contains 14 residues. The germline CDR1 and CDR2 sequences are SGHNT and YYREEE (reference sequence). The CDR3 region is CASSRDGGYQPQHF. The CDR3, as DNA: TGTGCCAGCAGCCGCGATGGGGGCTATCAGCCCCAGCATTTT.

The genes are TRBV30 and TRBJ2-7; 7 nucleotides match TRBD2. Germline V CDR1 and CDR2: GTSNPN, SVGIG (reference sequence). Trimming removed 0 bases from V and 2 bases from J; junction bases left unmatched: 7. This CDR3 has 15 amino acids. In DNA form, the CDR3 reads TGTGCCTGGAGTGTAGGGGCGGGAGCAGCCTACGAGCAGTACTTC. It yields the protein CAWSVGAGAAYEQYF.

The chain carries TRBV2 and TRBJ2-4, with 13 bases that match TRBD2. V shed 5 bases, J shed 4 bases, and the junction held 5 bases outside the gene matches. CDR3 size: 16 residues. The germline gives CDR1 SNHLY, CDR2 FYNNEI. CDR3 region: CASSPGLAGEKNIQYF. CDR3 nucleotide sequence: TGTGCCAGCAGTCCCGGACTAGCGGGGGAAAAAAACATTCAGTACTTC.

V usage is TRBV5-4 and J usage is TRBJ1-1, with D maybe TRBD1 (5 bases). Trimming left V 1 base short and J 0 bases short, with 10 bases between. The CDR3 is made up of 15 amino acids. Germline-derived CDR1 and CDR2 are SGHNT and YYREEE (reference sequence). CDR3 sequence reads: CASSLNGGMNTEAFF. Written as DNA, the CDR3 is TGTGCCAGCAGCTTGAATGGGGGAATGAACACTGAAGCTTTCTTT.